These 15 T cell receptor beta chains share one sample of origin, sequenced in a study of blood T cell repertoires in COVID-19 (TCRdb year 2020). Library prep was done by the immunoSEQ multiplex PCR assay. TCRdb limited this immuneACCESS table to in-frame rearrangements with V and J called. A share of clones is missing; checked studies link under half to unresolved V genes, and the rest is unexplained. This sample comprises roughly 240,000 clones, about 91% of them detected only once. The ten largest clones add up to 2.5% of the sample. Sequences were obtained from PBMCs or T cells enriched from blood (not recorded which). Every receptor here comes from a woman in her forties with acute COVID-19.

CDR3 DNA sequence: TGTGCCACCAGTGATCCCCCTTATGAGCAGTTCTTC. Translating gives CATSDPPYEQFF. This chain connects TRBV24-1 to TRBJ2-1, with D unresolved. Germline loops: CDR1 KGHDR, CDR2 SFDVKD. Trimming shortened V by 3 bases and J by 8 bases, and 7 bases separated the two germline ends. This CDR3 region has 12 residues.

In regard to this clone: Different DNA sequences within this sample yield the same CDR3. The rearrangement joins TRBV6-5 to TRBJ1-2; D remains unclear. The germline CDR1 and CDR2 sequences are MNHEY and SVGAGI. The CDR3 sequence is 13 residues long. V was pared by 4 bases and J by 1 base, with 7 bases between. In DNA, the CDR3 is TGTGCCAGCAGTTCGACGGGTAACTATGGCTACACCTTC. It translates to CASSSTGNYGYTF.

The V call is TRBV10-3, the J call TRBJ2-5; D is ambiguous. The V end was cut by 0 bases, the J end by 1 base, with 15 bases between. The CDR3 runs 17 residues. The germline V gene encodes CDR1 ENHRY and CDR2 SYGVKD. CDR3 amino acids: CAISESDGVLGQETQYF. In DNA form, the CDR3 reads TGTGCCATCAGTGAGTCCGATGGTGTCCTCGGCCAAGAGACCCAGTACTTC.

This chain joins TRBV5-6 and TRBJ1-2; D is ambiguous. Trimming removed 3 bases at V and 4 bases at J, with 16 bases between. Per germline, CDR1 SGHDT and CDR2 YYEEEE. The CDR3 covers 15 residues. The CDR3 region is CASSSSRTAIYGYTF. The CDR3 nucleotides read TGTGCCAGCAGCTCGAGCCGCACAGCTATCTATGGCTACACCTTC.

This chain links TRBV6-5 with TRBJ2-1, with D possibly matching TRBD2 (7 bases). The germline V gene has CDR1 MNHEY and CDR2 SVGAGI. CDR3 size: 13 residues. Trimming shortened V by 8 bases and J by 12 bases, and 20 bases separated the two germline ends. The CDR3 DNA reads TGTGCCAGCTGGGGGGGCCTCAAATTCGCGCAGTTCTTC. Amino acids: CASWGGLKFAQFF.

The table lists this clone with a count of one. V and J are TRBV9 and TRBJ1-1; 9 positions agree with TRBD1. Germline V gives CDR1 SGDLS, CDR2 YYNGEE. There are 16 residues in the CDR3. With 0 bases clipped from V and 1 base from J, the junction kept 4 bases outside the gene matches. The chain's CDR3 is CASSVGDRGKNTEAFF. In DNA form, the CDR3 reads TGTGCCAGCAGCGTAGGCGACAGGGGGAAGAACACTGAAGCTTTCTTT.

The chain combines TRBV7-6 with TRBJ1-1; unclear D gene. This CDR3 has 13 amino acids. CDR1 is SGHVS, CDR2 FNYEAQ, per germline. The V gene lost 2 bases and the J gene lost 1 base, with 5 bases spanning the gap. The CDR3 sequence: CASSLSKNTEAFF. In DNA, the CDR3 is TGTGCCAGCAGCTTAAGCAAGAACACTGAAGCTTTCTTT.

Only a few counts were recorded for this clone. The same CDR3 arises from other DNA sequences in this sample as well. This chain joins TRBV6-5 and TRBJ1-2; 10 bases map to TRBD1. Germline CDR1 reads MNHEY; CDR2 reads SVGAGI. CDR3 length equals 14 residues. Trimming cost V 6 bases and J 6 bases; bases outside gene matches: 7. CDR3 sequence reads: CASSRQGARDGYTF. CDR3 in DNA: TGTGCCAGCAGCAGACAGGGGGCGAGGGATGGCTACACCTTC.

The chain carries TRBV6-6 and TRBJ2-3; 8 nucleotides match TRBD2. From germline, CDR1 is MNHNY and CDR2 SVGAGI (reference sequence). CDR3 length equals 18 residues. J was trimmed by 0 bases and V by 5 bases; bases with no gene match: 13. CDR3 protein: CASSRWGSTSGSTDTQYF. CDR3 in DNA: TGTGCCAGCAGTCGATGGGGGTCTACTAGCGGCAGCACAGATACGCAGTATTTT.

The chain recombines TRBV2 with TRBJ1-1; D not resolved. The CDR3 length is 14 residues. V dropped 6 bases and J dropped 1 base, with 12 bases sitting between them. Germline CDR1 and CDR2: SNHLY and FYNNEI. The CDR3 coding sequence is TGTGCCAGCAGCAAACAGAATTCGAACACTGAAGCTTTCTTT. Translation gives CASSKQNSNTEAFF.

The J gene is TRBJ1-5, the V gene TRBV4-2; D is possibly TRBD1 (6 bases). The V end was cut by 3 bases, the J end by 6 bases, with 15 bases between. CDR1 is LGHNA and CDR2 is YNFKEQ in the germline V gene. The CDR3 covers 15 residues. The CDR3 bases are TGTGCCAGCAGCCAGACCTTACAGGGCGGTCAGCCCCAGCATTTT. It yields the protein CASSQTLQGGQPQHF.

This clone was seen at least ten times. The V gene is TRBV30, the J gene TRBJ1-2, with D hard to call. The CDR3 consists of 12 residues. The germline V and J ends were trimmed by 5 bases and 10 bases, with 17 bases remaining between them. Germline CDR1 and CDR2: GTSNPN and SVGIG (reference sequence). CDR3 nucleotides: TGTGCCTGGGATGGAGGCTCCCGGTACTACACCTTC. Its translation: CAWDGGSRYYTF.

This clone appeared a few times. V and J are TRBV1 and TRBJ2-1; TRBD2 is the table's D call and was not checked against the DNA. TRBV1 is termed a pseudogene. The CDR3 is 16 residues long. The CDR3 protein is CTSSQGTSGTWNEQFF. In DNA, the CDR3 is TGCACCAGCAGCCAAGGGACTAGCGGGACGTGGAATGAGCAGTTCTTC.

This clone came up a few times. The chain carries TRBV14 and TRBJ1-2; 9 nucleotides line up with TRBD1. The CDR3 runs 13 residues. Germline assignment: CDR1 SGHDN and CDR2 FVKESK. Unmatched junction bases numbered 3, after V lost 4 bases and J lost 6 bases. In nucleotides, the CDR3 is TGTGCCAGCAGCCGGGACAGGGTAGATGGCTACACCTTC. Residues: CASSRDRVDGYTF.

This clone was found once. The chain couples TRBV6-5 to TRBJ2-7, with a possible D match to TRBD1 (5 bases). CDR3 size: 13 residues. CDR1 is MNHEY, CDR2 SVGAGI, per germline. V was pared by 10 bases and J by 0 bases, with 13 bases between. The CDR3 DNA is TGTGCCACAACAGGTACTACCTCCTACGAGCAGTACTTC. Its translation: CATTGTTSYEQYF.